This TCR beta chain was recovered during a study of blood T cell repertoires in COVID-19. Study summary: Collection of acute and convalescent COVID-19 samples took place in the United States, Italy and Spain. The analysed material was cDNA or gDNA that came from T cells, B-cell-depleted T cells, or PBMCs.

Only a few counts were recorded for this clone. CDR3 size: 13 residues. The germline V gene encodes CDR1 KGHSH and CDR2 LQKENI. V was cut by 3 bases and J by 5 bases, with 10 bases left in between. Authors' data handling: The assay estimated nucleated cells by amplifying reference gene primers. This table comes from immunoSEQ multiplex PCR, and its TCRdb copy is limited to in-frame clones, with some not included. The DNA gave D and trimming, while V, J and clone size come from that table. This repertoire shows about 240,000 clones, about four fifths found once; its top ten account for 3.4%. V usage is TRBV18 and J usage is TRBJ2-5; no clear D gene. The origin of this receptor is a woman between 18 and 29 years old with acute or convalescent COVID-19. The source material was peripheral blood. CDR3: CASSPVQWETQYF. In nucleotides, the CDR3 is TGTGCCAGCTCACCCGTACAGTGGGAGACCCAGTACTTC.